What follows are 10 T cell receptor beta chains derived from one specimen sequenced in a study of T-cell memory formation after mild COVID-19. TCRdb passed the 5' RACE reads through MiXCR, listing each CDR3 protein once. The top ten clones hold 22% of a sample with roughly 250,000 distinct CDR3 sequences, about a sixth of them seen once. The sample consisted of PBMCs or a T cell subset sorted from them (not recorded which). The receptor source for this set is a young man who had mild COVID-19 (a few samples of this study predate the infection). Cell type and time point are not known.

This clonotype was detected a few times. This rearrangement joins TRBV6-2 or TRBV6-3 to TRBJ1-1, with 8 bases that match TRBD1. CDR3 length equals 16 residues. CDR1 is MNHEY, CDR2 SVGEGT, per germline. Trimming removed 5 bases from V and 7 bases from J; junction bases left unmatched: 15. The CDR3 DNA is TGTGCCAGCAGTGCTACTCAGGGGGCGCAGGCATATGAAGCTTTCTTT. Translated: CASSATQGAQAYEAFF.

This clonotype was found a few times. The chain combines TRBV4-1 with TRBJ2-1, with D perhaps TRBD2 (5 bases). Per the germline V gene, CDR1 is MGHRA and CDR2 is YSYEKL. The V end lost 1 base, the J end lost 8 bases, and 18 bases lay between the germline ends. The CDR3 is made up of 16 amino acids. CDR3 nucleotide sequence: TGCGCCAGCAGCCAAGCTTCGCTAGCTCTGCTCGATGAGCAGTTCTTC. Translation: CASSQASLALLDEQFF.

A few counts support this clonotype. The V call is TRBV5-5, the J call TRBJ2-2, with 8 bases that match TRBD1. V was clipped by 6 bases and J by 6 bases; unmatched bases: 10. The V gene's germline CDR1 is SGHKS and CDR2 YYEKEE (reference sequence). CDR3 length: 15 amino acids. CDR3 amino acids: CASTVSQGGSGELFF. As DNA, the CDR3 is TGTGCCAGCACCGTTTCACAGGGGGGTTCCGGGGAGCTGTTTTTT.

This clonotype showed up many times. The chain couples TRBV7-2 to TRBJ1-1, with a possible D match to TRBD1 (6 bases). Looked up from germline, CDR1 is SGHTA and CDR2 is FQGNSA. The length of the CDR3 is 15 residues. V lost 5 bases, J lost 5 bases, and 18 bases lay in between. The DNA of the CDR3 is TGTGCCAGCAGCCCAGGGGCGCTTACGGGAACTGAAGCTTTCTTT. It is translated as CASSPGALTGTEAFF.

This clonotype has only a few counts. The V call is TRBV10-3, the J call TRBJ1-1; D might be TRBD1 (5 bases). CDR1 and CDR2 from the germline V gene are ENHRY and SYGVKD. CDR3 size: 15 residues. Between the trimmed V and J ends, which lost 5 bases and 0 bases, there was a span of 13 bases. CDR3 region: CAISTAGRLNTEAFF. CDR3 sequence (DNA): TGTGCCATCAGTACTGCGGGACGATTGAACACTGAAGCTTTCTTT.

This sequence joins TRBV7-9 and TRBJ1-2; D may be TRBD1 (5 bases). Trimming removed 4 bases at V and 4 bases at J, with 13 bases between. Germline V gene lookup returns CDR1 SEHNR and CDR2 FQNEAQ (reference sequence). This CDR3 is 14 amino acids long. CDR3 residues: CASSSPGLGYGYTF. DNA for the CDR3: TGTGCCAGCAGCTCTCCGGGACTCGGCTATGGCTACACCTTC.

In this sample, this clonotype turned up a few times. The chain recombines TRBV18 with TRBJ2-3; D uncertain. CDR3 length: 13 amino acids. V lost 5 bases to trimming and J lost 11 bases, with 17 bases between them. Germline CDR1 is KGHSH and CDR2 is LQKENI. The CDR3 coding sequence is TGTGCCAGCTCAACTTATCCTCCTTATGGGCAGTATTTT. Translation gives CASSTYPPYGQYF.

This clonotype was seen at least ten times. The chain is built from TRBV27 and TRBJ2-2; 8 bases map to TRBD1. V shed 0 bases, J shed 6 bases, and the junction held 6 bases outside the gene matches. Germline V gives CDR1 MNHEY, CDR2 SMNVEV (reference sequence). The CDR3 contains 16 residues. CDR3 bases: TGTGCCAGCAGTTTATCGAGACAGGGGTACGCCGGGGAGCTGTTTTTT. Its protein is CASSLSRQGYAGELFF.

This clonotype was counted between two and nine times. The rearrangement uses TRBV12-3 or TRBV12-4 and TRBJ1-1, with D possibly being TRBD1 (5 bases). This CDR3 is 13 amino acids long. The V end lost 6 bases, the J end lost 3 bases, and 11 bases lay between the germline ends. The CDR3 protein is CASRQDRYTEAFF. The CDR3 nucleotides read TGTGCCAGCAGACAAGACAGATACACTGAAGCTTTCTTT.

This clonotype was observed a handful of times. The V call is TRBV5-1, the J call TRBJ2-2; D gene uncertain. The V gene lost 4 bases and the J gene lost 0 bases, with 13 bases spanning the gap. The CDR3 extends over 16 amino acids. Germline assignment: CDR1 SGHRS and CDR2 YFSETQ. CDR3 in amino acids: CASSLRRPANTGELFF. CDR3 bases: TGCGCCAGCAGCCTTCGGAGACCCGCGAACACCGGGGAGCTGTTTTTT.